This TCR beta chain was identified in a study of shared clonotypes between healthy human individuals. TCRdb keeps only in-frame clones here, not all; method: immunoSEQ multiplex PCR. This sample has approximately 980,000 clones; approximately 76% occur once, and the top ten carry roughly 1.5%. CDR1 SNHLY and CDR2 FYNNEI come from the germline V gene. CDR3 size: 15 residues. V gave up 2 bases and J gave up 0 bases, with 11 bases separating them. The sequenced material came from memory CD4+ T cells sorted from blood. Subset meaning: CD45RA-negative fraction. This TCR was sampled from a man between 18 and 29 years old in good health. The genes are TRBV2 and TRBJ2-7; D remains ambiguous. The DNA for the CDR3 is TGTGCCAGCAGTGAAATGGGGTTAAGCTCCTACGAGCAGTACTTC. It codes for CASSEMGLSSYEQYF.